This T cell receptor beta chain is from a study of T cells in Graves' hyperthyroidism and ophthalmopathy (dated by TCRdb to between 2018 and 2020). With respect to the entire study: To identify distinguishing TCR V-J signatures, a discovery cohort of around 100 patients was used, comprising approximately 40 with Graves' ophthalmopathy and approximately 58 with stable Graves' hyperthyroidism. In addition, the study compared T-cell repertoires in thyroid tissue and in blood from over 5 Graves' hyperthyroidism patients. For training and testing, the 100 or so patients in the discovery cohort were randomly divided in a 7:3 ratio. TCR Vbeta CDR3 sequencing of some 140 peripheral blood samples (approximately 44 ophthalmopathy, roughly 72 hyperthyroidism and approximately 17 progressor patients) is reported in the paper. Prospective prediction of ophthalmopathy was tested in an independent validation cohort of some 20 hyperthyroidism patients and approximately 17 patients who later progressed to ophthalmopathy. After sampling, hyperthyroidism patients received methimazole starting at 30 mg daily, and ophthalmopathy patients received high-dose intravenous methylprednisolone. Beyond this particular receptor, the publication reports: Blood samples also contained most of the expanded thyroid clonotypes (frequency above 0.001), which suggests that blood repertoires may reflect thyroid immune responses. In validation, the model predicted progression to ophthalmopathy with roughly 70% sensitivity and 72.22% specificity, a median of approximately 6.7 months before onset. Sample size was not statistically predetermined, and blinding of investigators to group allocation was not performed. In cross-validation, a model built on a 13 V-J signature told ophthalmopathy apart from stable hyperthyroidism with over 85% sensitivity and approximately 81% specificity, and in testing the same model reached 80%/75%.

This clonotype has at least ten counts. Its antigen target is currently unknown. No much larger clone is present one base from it, and per-base qualities are unavailable. The TCR beta CDR3 regions were amplified from the RNA transcripts. The TCR CDR3 was subjected to a first round of RT-PCR using the HTBI primer set and the Qiagen OneStep RT-PCR kit. The libraries were constructed in a second round of multiplex PCR and then size-selected and purified. Sequencing of the libraries was done on an Illumina HiSeq2000 using paired-end 100 bp reads. Regarding the original processing steps: SOAPnuke was used to process the raw data, with reads discarded if the reads contained adapters or uncalled bases, had a mean Phred below 15, or lacked an exact constant-primer or identifier match. COPE v1.2.5 was used to merge the high-quality paired reads, and each unique nucleotide sequence was defined as a clonotype. Clonotypes were aligned to IMGT TRBV, TRBD and TRBJ reference segments using MiTCR v1.1. The analysis included only V-J combinations with a frequency above 0.0001, which together covered roughly 99% of the repertoires. The TCS score was defined as the ratio of F50 (clonal expansion) to E x V (chaos), calculated using BLOSUM62-based TCRdist between CDR3 peptides within each V-J. Welch's t-statistics and random forest reduced around 510 V-J features to under 15, which were used in a naive Bayes classifier (R e1071). TCRdb redid the processing of the public reads, applying fastp at Q25 and MiXCR, and retained in-frame beta chains. Identical CDR3 proteins give one entry, which carries the most common genes and DNA. TCRdb, rather than the study authors, made the V and J calls. The sample table lists some 600,000 distinct CDR3 sequences, 35% to 55% of them with a count of one. The top ten clonotypes cover 8.2% of the sample.

Stable Graves' hyperthyroidism was defined as the absence of progression to ophthalmopathy over 18 months of follow-up. Hyperthyroidism patients were aged 18 to 65 years and newly diagnosed, with disease duration of less than 2 months. Patients with uncontrolled infections, other autoimmune diseases, pregnancy or lactation were excluded. Diagnoses were established on the basis of clinical symptoms, serum thyroxine and TRAb, thyroid ultrasound, and orbital computed tomography. Total RNA was extracted using Trizol reagent, and RNA quality was assessed on an Agilent 2100 Bioanalyzer. Reading the germline V gene gives CDR1 SQVTM and CDR2 ANQGSEA. The CDR3, from cysteine to phenylalanine, totals 12 residues. Of the read, only the CDR3 DNA is kept; its 36 bases are in frame from base 1. Deletion took 7 bases off V and 6 bases off J, with a span of 15 bases between the germline ends.

Sequencing input: peripheral blood or thyroid tissue (not recorded which). This receptor was taken from a woman aged 18-30 years with Graves' hyperthyroidism. Donor details come from another sample of the same person, matched by shared clones. The chain is assembled from TRBV29-1 and TRBJ1-2, with the D segment identity uncertain. The nucleotide sequence reads TGCAGCGGGAAGGGCACGGGCAATGGCTACACCTTC. It is translated as CSGKGTGNGYTF. Reference TRBV29-1 and TRBJ1-2 proteins supply the regions before and after the CDR3; the full variable domain is: SAVISQKPSRDICQRGTSLTIQCQVDSQVTMMFWYRQQPGQSLTLIATANQGSEATYESGFVIDKFPISRPNLTFSTLTVSNMSPEDSSIYLCSGKGTGNGYTFGSGTRLTVV.